These T cell receptor beta chains were read from a single sample in a study of OX40 agonist ivuxolimab in advanced cancers. Only in-frame clones appear in the TCRdb table, and some are missing; sequencing was by immunoSEQ multiplex PCR. This table has approximately 77,000 clones, 85% appearing once. The sample consisted of CD4+ or CD8+ T cells sorted from blood, taken in a trial of the OX40 agonist ivuxolimab. Every receptor here comes from an adult with an advanced solid tumor such as melanoma, head and neck, liver or kidney cancer. The CDR3 runs from the conserved cysteine through the conserved F or W.

j_call: TRBJ1-1
v_call: TRBV11-2
cdr3_aa: CASSLGRNSVTEAFF

j_call: TRBJ2-2
v_call: TRBV2
cdr3_aa: CASRRLAGRNTGELFF

j_call: TRBJ1-5
v_call: TRBV4-3
cdr3_aa: CASSQDEGQPQHF

j_call: TRBJ2-3
v_call: TRBV5-5
cdr3_aa: CATGQGKSTDTQYF

j_call: TRBJ2-3
v_call: TRBV30
cdr3_aa: CAWTGTDTQYF

j_call: TRBJ2-2
v_call: TRBV25-1
cdr3_aa: CASRGYTGELFF

j_call: TRBJ2-1
v_call: TRBV7-3
cdr3_aa: CASSSTGTPSLYNEQFF

j_call: TRBJ1-2
v_call: TRBV6-4
cdr3_aa: CASRPDRGPFYGYTF

j_call: TRBJ2-5
v_call: TRBV29-1
cdr3_aa: CSVEDRTYQETQYF

j_call: TRBJ2-5
v_call: TRBV5-1
cdr3_aa: CASSKGAAVETQYF

j_call: TRBJ2-5
v_call: TRBV9
cdr3_aa: CASSEGQTYETQYF

j_call: TRBJ1-2
v_call: TRBV5-4
cdr3_aa: CASSLVGQGVEGYTF

j_call: TRBJ2-2
v_call: TRBV4-2
cdr3_aa: CASSQASGVGELFF

j_call: TRBJ1-5
v_call: TRBV7-3
cdr3_aa: CASSLTSNQPQHF

j_call: TRBJ2-5
v_call: TRBV10-2
cdr3_aa: CASSDPGNSQETQYF

j_call: TRBJ2-3
v_call: TRBV5-4
cdr3_aa: CASSFKTSGGAADTQYF

j_call: TRBJ2-7
v_call: TRBV18
cdr3_aa: CASSLAVTYEQYF

j_call: TRBJ1-1
v_call: TRBV18
cdr3_aa: CASSTGTDTEAFF

j_call: TRBJ1-2
v_call: TRBV7-9
cdr3_aa: CASSLDNTYGYTF

j_call: TRBJ2-7
v_call: TRBV27
cdr3_aa: CASSFDSRFDYEQYF

j_call: TRBJ2-3
v_call: TRBV5-4
cdr3_aa: CASSPGGSDTQYF

j_call: TRBJ2-2
v_call: TRBV28
cdr3_aa: CASRGARELFF

j_call: TRBJ2-7
v_call: TRBV7-2
cdr3_aa: CASSLLGLAGVEQYF

j_call: TRBJ1-4
v_call: TRBV6-5
cdr3_aa: CASRDRGGGNEKLFF